This T cell receptor beta chain was captured by sequencing in a study of glioma-infiltrating T cells. The V gene's germline CDR1 is DFQATT and CDR2 SNEGSKA (reference sequence). The CDR3 runs to 14 residues. As to this clonotype: Its specificity is not known. At one boundary the junction diverges from the germline segment, which might be a read error.

The iRepertoire nested amplicon-rescue multiplex PCR amplified TCR alpha and beta CDR3s from RNA. Tissue mRNA or PBMC total RNA, 100-400 ng, went into one-step reverse transcription and amplification. TCRdb re-called the multiplex PCR reads through MiXCR, storing one row per CDR3 protein. This table has under 150,000 distinct CDR3 sequences, approximately 26% appearing once. Study outcomes and limitations: Only very few CDR3 sequences appeared in both tissue and blood.

The source is a human donor with low-grade glioma or glioblastoma, undergoing nonglioma brain surgery, or in good health (not recorded which). V gene TRBV20-1 combines with J gene TRBJ2-5, with 9 positions matching TRBD1. The specimen was glioma tissue, nonneoplastic brain tissue, or PBMCs (not recorded which). CDR3 nucleotide sequence: TGCAGTGTTCCTACGACAGGGGGTAAAGAGACCCAGTGCTTC. It encodes CSVPTTGGKETQCF.